The text below deals with one TCR beta chain. It lacks a known antigen. Mismatch with germline at one junction end may stem from a read error. These data are taken from a study of shared clonotypes between healthy human individuals (dated by TCRdb to 2020 to 2021). Looking at the study overall: The cohort comprised a couple of women and a few men aged 18 to 49 years. Per donor, three plates each were used for CD4 naive and CD4 memory, two for CD8 naive, and one for CD8 memory. To estimate repertoire size and how much clonotype sharing occurs between individuals, the study deeply sequenced the blood TCR repertoires of 5 or 6 healthy adults. Libraries were prepared and TCR repertoires were sequenced by different laboratories using diverse techniques, in order to increase sequencing depth and limit assay-specific biases. Between about 0.94 and 8.9 billion PBMCs per donor were obtained by leukapheresis. Here is what the overall study found, with its caveats: Naive subsets generally had larger estimated clonotype richness than memory subsets did. The small number of donors limited the genetic and exposure-history diversity represented. Clonotypes shared by all four sorted-subset donors showed higher generation probabilities than non-shared clonotypes. Across a few donors, approximately 4.6% of naive CD4, approximately 3.5% of naive CD8, about 2.3% of memory CD4, and about 0.4% of memory CD8 clonotypes were shared. Based on pairwise subsampling, the degree of clonotype sharing among donors was expected to be affected by sequencing depth. Sampling was limited to blood, and TCR repertoires in tissue likely differ from TCR repertoires in blood. Even with the large sequencing depth, rarefaction of the sorted-subset datasets indicated that sequencing was incomplete.

Donors were healthy HIV-negative adults with no recently reported acute infections or vaccinations. All donors were Caucasian adults living in Nashville, Tennessee, USA. Magnetic negative selection was used to enrich CD4+ T cells, after which naive cells were positively selected on CD45RA and the negative fraction became the memory subset. Blood was obtained by leukapheresis, after which PBMCs were separated by Ficoll-Histopaque density gradient centrifugation and cryopreserved in liquid nitrogen vapor phase. Analytical flow cytometry was used to check the purity and quantity of each magnetically sorted T cell population. Genomic DNA was isolated from every sorted fraction and measured by UV absorbance on a Nanodrop 2000c. Using the deep immunoSEQ assay, multiplex PCR amplified TCR CDR3 regions from genomic DNA. For each cell subset, the extracted genomic DNA was distributed evenly across all wells of several immunoSEQ 96-well plates, and each plate served as one replicate. For sorted subsets, approximately 210 ng genomic DNA, equal to about 30,000 T cell genomes, was loaded into each replicate PCR. Purified libraries were measured with a Qubit 3.0 fluorometer, size-checked on a Bioanalyzer 2100, and measured again with the KAPA Library Quantification kit. Each immunoSEQ 96-well plate was sequenced on its own single-read 150-cycle Illumina NextSeq 550 flow cell. The original methods were these. Because the immunoSEQ output held only junctional sequences and lacked quality scores, the filtering could not match the filtering applied to full-length reads. Sequences were annotated with PyIR, a Python wrapper for IgBLAST v1.9, and V/J genes and CDR3 were assigned using IMGT germline references. Any read was removed if the V/J assignment was weak (E-value above 1e-6), the CDR3 was missing, or the read contained stop codons, out-of-frame junctions, or ambiguous translated residues. V3J clonotypes were defined as sequences sharing an identical inferred V gene, J gene, and CDR3 amino acid sequence. Percentage overlap between repertoires was computed as shared unique clonotypes divided by the size of the smaller repertoire. Repertoire richness was assessed with RTK rarefaction, the Chao1 estimator, and Recon v2.1 estimates of unobserved clonotypes. OLGA was used to compute generation probabilities for all TCRbeta clonotypes that the gDNA method yielded from a few donors. The immuneACCESS repertoire file appears here via TCRdb, limited to in-frame rearrangements. These files lack a portion of the clones; in checked studies, under half of the deficit traces to unresolved V genes, and the cause of the others is not known. V and J calls and clone size follow that table, whereas D and trimming were derived from the DNA. The sample has 170,000 or so clones on record, approximately 60% of them singletons. 10% of the sample is in the top ten clones.

From the germline V gene, CDR1 is KGHSH and CDR2 is LQKENI. Measured from the cysteine to the phenylalanine, the CDR3 is 14 residues long. This entry keeps only the CDR3 DNA: 42 bases, framed from base 1. This clonotype was sampled from a man between 25 and 39 years old in good health. Sequenced: memory CD4+ T cells sorted from blood. The cell subset or site label corresponds to: CD45RA-negative fraction. The receptor chain draws on TRBV18 and TRBJ1-2; TRBD1 is a weak D gene call, 5 bases matching. The bases read TGTGCCAGCTCGCCACGGCAGGGAAACTATGGCTACACCTTC. Protein translation: CASSPRQGNYGYTF.